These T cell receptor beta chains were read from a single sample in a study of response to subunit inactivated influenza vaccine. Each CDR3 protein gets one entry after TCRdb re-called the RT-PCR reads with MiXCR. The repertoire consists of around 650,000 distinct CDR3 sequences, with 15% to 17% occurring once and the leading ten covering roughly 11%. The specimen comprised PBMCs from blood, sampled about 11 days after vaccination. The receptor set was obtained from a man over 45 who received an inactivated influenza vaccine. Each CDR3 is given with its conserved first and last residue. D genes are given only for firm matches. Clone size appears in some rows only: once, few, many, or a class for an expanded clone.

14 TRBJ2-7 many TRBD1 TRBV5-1 TGCGCCAGCAGCTCGGGACAGGGGGCTTACGAGCAGTACTTC CASSSGQGAYEQYF
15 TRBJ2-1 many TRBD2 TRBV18 TGTGCCAGCTCACCACCGGGACTAGGGGATAATGAGCAGTTCTTC CASSPPGLGDNEQFF
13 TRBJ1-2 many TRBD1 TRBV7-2 TGTGCCAGCAGCTTGGGACAGGTCGCGGGCTACACCTTC CASSLGQVAGYTF
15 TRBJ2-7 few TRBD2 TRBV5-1 TGCGCCAGCAGCTTGTCTGGACTAGCCACCTACGAGCAGTACTTC CASSLSGLATYEQYF
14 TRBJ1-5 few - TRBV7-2 TGTGCCAGCAGCTTAGCTCTCTTTGAGTGGCCCCAGCATTTT CASSLALFEWPQHF
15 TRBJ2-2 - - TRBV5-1 TGCGCCAGCAGTCAGGCGGAGAAGAACACCGGGGAGCTGTTTTTT CASSQAEKNTGELFF
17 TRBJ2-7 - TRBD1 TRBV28 TGTGCCAGCGAATTTACTACCGGGACAGGGGTGACCTACGAGCAGTACTTC CASEFTTGTGVTYEQYF
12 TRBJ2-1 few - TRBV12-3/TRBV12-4 TGTGCCAGCAGTTTAACCGGGACCGAGCAGTTCTTC CASSLTGTEQFF
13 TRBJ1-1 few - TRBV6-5 TGTGCCAGCAGTTACGGGCCTAACACTGAAGCTTTCTTT CASSYGPNTEAFF
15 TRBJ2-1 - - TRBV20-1 TGCAGTGCTAGAGATTTCGGGGTCGCGGGCAATGAGCAGTTCTTC CSARDFGVAGNEQFF
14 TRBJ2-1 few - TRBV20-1 TGCAGTGCTAGAGACGGCAGCTCCTACAATGAGCAGTTCTTC CSARDGSSYNEQFF
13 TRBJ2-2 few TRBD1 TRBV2 TGTGCTTCCTACAGGGGAGACACCGGGGAGCTGTTTTTT CASYRGDTGELFF
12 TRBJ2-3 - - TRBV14 TGTGCCACCCACAGGGGCACAGATACGCAGTATTTT CATHRGTDTQYF
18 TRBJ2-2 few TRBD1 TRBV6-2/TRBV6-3 TGTGCCAGCATCCAGGACAGGCCGATTGCAAGGGATACCGGGGAGCTGTTTTTT CASIQDRPIARDTGELFF
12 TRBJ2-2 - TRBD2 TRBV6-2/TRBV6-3 TGTGCCAGCAGCTACCAGCGGGAGGAACTGTTTTTT CASSYQREELFF
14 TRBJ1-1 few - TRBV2 TGTGCCAGCAAGTTGAACGGATTCGACACTGAAGCTTTCTTT CASKLNGFDTEAFF
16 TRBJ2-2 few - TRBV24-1 TGTGCCACCAGTGATTCCCACGTGGTAGCATCCGGGGAGCTGTTTTTT CATSDSHVVASGELFF